This T cell receptor beta chain was observed in a study of T-cell memory formation after mild COVID-19. Study-wide points: CD4+ contracting clones were found mainly in CM and EM, and CD8+ ones in EMRA.

A single record per CDR3 protein comes from TCRdb applying MiXCR to the 5' RACE reads. The table includes about 400,000 distinct CDR3 sequences, about 25% detected once. Germline V lookup: CDR1 WSHSY, CDR2 SAAADI. CDR3 length equals 13 residues. Trimming removed 4 bases at V and 2 bases at J, with 6 bases between. This clonotype was seen a single time. The antigen remains undetermined. The sequenced sample was PBMCs or a T cell subset sorted from them (not recorded which). The chain joins TRBV10-2 to TRBJ1-5; D is uncertain. This clonotype was sampled from an adult woman who had mild COVID-19 (a few samples of this study predate the infection). Cell type and time point are not known. CDR3 in amino acids: CASSVGRNQPQHF. The DNA for the CDR3 is TGCGCCAGCAGTGTAGGGCGCAATCAGCCCCAGCATTTT.